These T cell receptor beta chains were read from a single sample in a study of cytomegalovirus exposure and HLA in healthy donors. TCRdb's table, derived via immunoSEQ multiplex PCR, lists solely in-frame clones and lacks some. The data contain some 180,000 clones, roughly 82% of them singletons. Sequences were obtained from PBMCs. The receptors were sampled from a girl aged 2 to 10 in good health and CMV-seropositive. Each CDR3 is given with its conserved first and last residue. A D gene is named only where the DNA matches it firmly. Size is omitted from some rows. Given values are once, few, many or a class for expanded clones.

.	TRBV28	.	TRBJ1-1	TGTGCCAGCAGACAGGGCCCCCGGAACACTGAAGCTTTCTTT	CASRQGPRNTEAFF
once	TRBV5-1	TRBD2	TRBJ2-7	TGCGCCAGCAGCGGGGGACTAGCGGGTACAGGGTTGGAGCAGTACTTC	CASSGGLAGTGLEQYF
.	TRBV13	.	TRBJ2-7	TGTGCCAGCAGCTTTCCGGGCAGCCCGGAGGGGCAGTACTTC	CASSFPGSPEGQYF
.	TRBV5-8	TRBD1	TRBJ2-7	TGTGCCACCATACCGACAGGGAAGAACGAGCAGTACTTC	CATIPTGKNEQYF
once	TRBV5-1	TRBD1	TRBJ2-3	TGCGCCAGCAGCGGGACAGGGGTTGGAGATACGCAGTATTTT	CASSGTGVGDTQYF
.	TRBV6-1	TRBD1	TRBJ1-2	TGTGCCAGCAGTGAAGGGGGACAGGGATACTATGGCTACACCTTC	CASSEGGQGYYGYTF
.	TRBV9	TRBD1	TRBJ1-6	TGTGCCAGCAGCGTCTCGGGACAGAATAATTCACCCCTCCACTTT	CASSVSGQNNSPLHF
.	TRBV7-3	.	TRBJ2-1	TGTGCCAGCAGCTTAACGCCTCAGGTAAACTACAATGAGCAGTTCTTC	CASSLTPQVNYNEQFF
.	TRBV28	.	TRBJ2-6	TGTGCCAGCAGCATCCAGGGGACTGGGGCCAACGTCCTGACTTTC	CASSIQGTGANVLTF
.	TRBV2	.	TRBJ2-2	TGTGCCAGCAGTGACCTCGCCGGGGAGCTGTTTTTT	CASSDLAGELFF
.	TRBV30	.	TRBJ1-1	TGTGCCTGGCTTGGTCGGAGGAACACTGAAGCTTTCTTT	CAWLGRRNTEAFF